This note documents a single T cell receptor beta chain sequence. Its antigen remains unidentified. The source of the sample is a study of T cell responses to AZD1222 COVID-19 vaccine. This CDR3 contains 12 residues. CDR1 is SQVTM and CDR2 is ANQGSEA in the germline V gene. V lost 3 bases and J lost 10, with 13 bases in between. Study-wide points: The study sampled repertoires only after the peak T cell response. Spike-wide vaccine-associated CD4 TCRs dominated at 160-218 and 743-854. Regions left unmutated in variants are reportedly the target of nearly half of spike-specific TCRs. Most donors were white British and more were female, and clonal diversity was possibly underestimated.

Sequencing used immunoSEQ multiplex PCR; TCRdb keeps in-frame clones, though not all of them. The sample lists fewer than 200,000 clones; about 90% were seen once. This specimen consisted of peripheral blood, obtained on day 0 of AZD1222 vaccination. This TCR came from an adult in good health. V and J are TRBV29-1 and TRBJ2-1; tentatively, D is TRBD1 (5 bases). The CDR3 region is CSVDRAIGEQFF. CDR3 in DNA: TGCAGCGTTGACAGGGCGATTGGGGAGCAGTTCTTC.